This T cell receptor beta chain derives from a study of T cell responses to AZD1222 COVID-19 vaccine. Study information: Pooling covered second doses at about 4 or about 12 weeks.

Regarding the study as a whole: Dominant at 160-218 and 743-854, vaccine-associated CD4 TCRs also spanned spike. The study identified only five to seven AZD1222 recipients as seropositive at baseline.

A word on this clone: The antigen remains unidentified.

TCRdb's copy holds only in-frame clones and misses some; the assay was immunoSEQ multiplex PCR. The sample shows under 150,000 clones, 90% of them seen only once. The J segment lost 7 bases and the V segment lost 8 bases, leaving 19 bases of the junction unmatched. CDR1 is MNHEY, CDR2 SMNVEV, per germline (reference sequence). The CDR3 has 16 amino acids. The V gene is TRBV27, the J gene TRBJ2-7, with 8 bases aligning to TRBD1. This receptor was taken from an adult in good health. The sequencing here drew on peripheral blood, taken on day 0 of AZD1222 vaccination. The CDR3 spells CASGPRLGQVTREQYF. CDR3 nucleotide sequence: TGTGCCAGCGGACCGCGACTGGGACAGGTGACTCGGGAGCAGTACTTC.